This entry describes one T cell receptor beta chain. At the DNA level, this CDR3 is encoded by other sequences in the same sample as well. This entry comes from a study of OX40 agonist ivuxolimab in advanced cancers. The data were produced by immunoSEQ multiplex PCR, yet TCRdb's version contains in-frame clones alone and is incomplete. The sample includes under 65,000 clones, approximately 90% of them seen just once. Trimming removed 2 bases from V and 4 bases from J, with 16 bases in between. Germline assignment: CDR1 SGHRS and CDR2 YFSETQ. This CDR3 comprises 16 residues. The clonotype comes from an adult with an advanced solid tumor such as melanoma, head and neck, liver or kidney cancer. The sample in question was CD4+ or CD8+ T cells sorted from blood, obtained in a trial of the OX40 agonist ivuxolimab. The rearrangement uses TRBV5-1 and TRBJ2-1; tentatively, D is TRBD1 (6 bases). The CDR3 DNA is TGCGCCAGCAGCTTCAATGCAGGACAGACTTACAATGAGCAGTTCTTC. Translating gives CASSFNAGQTYNEQFF.